The 21 T cell receptor beta chains reported below all come from one sample, sequenced in a study of PD-L1 blockade in urothelial cancer. Time point specified: peripheral blood 6 weeks after treatment start. Clones were read by immunoSEQ multiplex PCR, and TCRdb kept only the in-frame ones, dropping some. The profile shows under 150,000 clones, roughly 89% of them singletons. The sequences come from PBMCs, collected around atezolizumab (anti-PD-L1) treatment. Receptors were obtained from a man in his sixties with urothelial cancer.

The chain has TRBV19 and TRBJ1-4; 7 bases agree with TRBD1. The CDR3 is 15 residues long. J was trimmed by 10 bases and V by 4 bases; bases with no gene match: 12. Germline V gene sequence: CDR1 LNHDA, CDR2 SQIVND (reference sequence). CDR3 sequence reads: CASSTPGTAPGKLFF. As DNA, the CDR3 is TGTGCCAGTAGTACACCCGGGACAGCGCCGGGAAAACTGTTTTTT.

The chain uses TRBV6-5 and TRBJ2-7; 9 nucleotides agree with TRBD1. The CDR3 has 14 amino acids. Germline V lookup: CDR1 MNHEY, CDR2 SVGAGI. Trimming took 5 bases from V and 1 from J; bases not matched to a gene: 3. The CDR3 reads CASSPGTGSYEQYF. As DNA, the CDR3 is TGTGCCAGCAGTCCAGGGACAGGGTCCTACGAGCAGTACTTC.

This chain connects TRBV14 to TRBJ2-7; the match to TRBD2 covers 10 bases. Germline V gene sequence: CDR1 SGHDN, CDR2 FVKESK. This CDR3 has 15 residues. After removal of 1 base from V and 6 bases from J, the junction contained 6 bases not matched to a gene. CDR3 in amino acids: CASSQVASGGVEQYF. In nucleotides, the CDR3 is TGTGCCAGCAGCCAAGTCGCTAGCGGGGGTGTCGAGCAGTACTTC.

The V call is TRBV9, the J call TRBJ2-2, with 9 bases matching TRBD2. V lost 0 bases, J lost 7 bases, and 16 bases stayed unmatched. The germline V gene encodes CDR1 SGDLS and CDR2 YYNGEE. The CDR3 is made up of 19 amino acids. The CDR3 is CASSVAGGAGGPFGGELFF. CDR3 sequence (DNA): TGTGCCAGCAGCGTAGCTGGTGGGGCGGGGGGGCCGTTCGGCGGGGAGCTGTTTTTT. Complete variable domain (other parts from reference TRBV9 and TRBJ2-2): DSGVTQTPKHLITATGQRVTLRCSPRSGDLSVYWYQQSLDQGLQFLIQYYNGEERAKGNILERFSAQQFPDLHSELNLSSLELGDSALYFCASSVAGGAGGPFGGELFFGEGSRLTVL.

The V and J genes are TRBV27 and TRBJ2-1; perhaps TRBD2 as D (5 bases). The CDR3 has 12 amino acids. Germline assignment: CDR1 MNHEY and CDR2 SMNVEV (reference sequence). V gave up 3 bases and J gave up 10 bases, with 10 bases separating them. CDR3 amino acids: CASSFPGIEQFF. In DNA form, the CDR3 reads TGTGCCAGCAGTTTCCCCGGGATAGAGCAGTTCTTC.

V usage is TRBV5-1 and J usage is TRBJ1-5; 8 nucleotides agree with TRBD1. Germline CDR1 reads SGHRS; CDR2 reads YFSETQ. V dropped 4 bases and J dropped 7; count of bases not matched to a gene: 10. The CDR3 sequence is 15 residues long. CDR3 region: CASSRGQGADQPQHF. The CDR3 DNA sequence: TGCGCCAGCAGCCGAGGGCAGGGGGCGGACCAGCCCCAGCATTTT.

The rearrangement links TRBV29-1 to TRBJ1-4; D ambiguous. Per the germline V gene, CDR1 is SQVTM and CDR2 is ANQGSEA. CDR3 length equals 10 residues. The germline V and J ends were trimmed by 6 bases and 6 bases, with 5 bases remaining between them. CDR3 DNA sequence: TGCAGCGTCCGTGATGAAAAACTGTTTTTT. This gives the protein CSVRDEKLFF.

This chain connects TRBV4-3 to TRBJ2-6, with 8 bases fitting TRBD1. The germline gives CDR1 LGHNA, CDR2 YSLEER. The CDR3 runs to 17 residues. The ends lost 0 bases at V and 0 bases at J; junction bases unmatched: 1. CDR3 sequence reads: CASSQEGTGSGANVLTF. CDR3 in DNA: TGCGCCAGCAGCCAAGAGGGGACAGGCTCTGGGGCCAACGTCCTGACTTTC.

The rearrangement links TRBV4-1 to TRBJ2-2; D ambiguous. The CDR3 is made up of 14 amino acids. Germline assignment: CDR1 MGHRA and CDR2 YSYEKL. Between the trimmed V and J ends, which lost 0 bases and 1 base, there was a span of 3 bases. The CDR3, as DNA: TGCGCCAGCAGCCAAGATAAGAACACCGGGGAGCTGTTTTTT. Translated: CASSQDKNTGELFF.

J is TRBJ2-7 and V is TRBV10-3, with a weak D call TRBD1 (5 bases). Germline lookup yields CDR1 ENHRY and CDR2 SYGVKD. The CDR3 length is 16 residues. Trimming cost V 2 bases and J 0 bases, with 14 bases left between them. This CDR3 reads CAISEPGHLNSYEQYF. Here the CDR3 DNA reads TGTGCCATCAGTGAGCCCGGACACCTTAACTCCTACGAGCAGTACTTC.

The rearrangement joins TRBV1 to TRBJ2-2; the D call of TRBD1 is as the table states it, not checked on the DNA. TRBV1 is a documented pseudogene. The CDR3 sequence is 17 residues long. Here the CDR3 DNA reads TGCACCAGCAGCCGGATATTCCGGGACAGGGTCACCGGGGAGCTGTTTTTT. This encodes CTSSRIFRDRVTGELFF.

This chain joins TRBV19 and TRBJ2-7, with D tentatively TRBD1 (7 bases). Germline V lookup: CDR1 LNHDA, CDR2 SQIVND (reference sequence). This CDR3 is 13 amino acids long. Trimming cost V 6 bases and J 4 bases, with 13 bases left between them. The CDR3 nucleotides are TGTGCCAGTAGCCTGGAGGGGGCTTACGAGCAGTACTTC. Amino acids: CASSLEGAYEQYF.

This chain connects TRBV11-2 to TRBJ2-3; D is unclear. The CDR3 spans 15 residues. Trimming cost V 5 bases and J 4 bases, with 16 bases left between them. Germline lookup yields CDR1 SGHAT and CDR2 FQNNGV. CDR3 in DNA: TGTGCCAGCAGCGTACGTTGGGTGGGCGCAGATACGCAGTATTTT. Protein: CASSVRWVGADTQYF. Filled out from reference TRBV11-2 and TRBJ2-3, the complete variable domain reads EAGVAQSPRYKIIEKRQSVAFWCNPISGHATLYWYQQILGQGPKLLIQFQNNGVVDDSQLPKDRFSAERLKGVDSTLKIQPAKLEDSAVYLCASSVRWVGADTQYFGPGTRLTVL.

The chain couples TRBV10-3 to TRBJ1-2; D is ambiguous. The CDR3 is made up of 16 amino acids. Germline V lookup: CDR1 ENHRY, CDR2 SYGVKD. V lost 3 bases to trimming and J lost 4 bases, with 18 bases between them. The CDR3 protein is CAISDTPVWPAYGYTF. CDR3 coding DNA: TGTGCCATCAGTGATACGCCCGTTTGGCCCGCCTATGGCTACACCTTC.

V usage is TRBV10-3 and J usage is TRBJ2-5, with D unresolved. This CDR3 contains 13 residues. Trimming cost V 7 bases and J 5 bases, with 14 bases left between them. CDR1 is ENHRY, CDR2 SYGVKD, per germline. Written as DNA, the CDR3 is TGTGCCATCACTCCGGCCGACGGGGAGACCCAGTACTTC. As protein: CAITPADGETQYF.

This chain connects TRBV19 to TRBJ2-1, with 8 positions matching TRBD2. V lost 7 bases to trimming and J lost 3 bases; unmatched junction nucleotides: 8. Looked up from germline, CDR1 is LNHDA and CDR2 is SQIVND (reference sequence). The CDR3 is made up of 15 amino acids. CDR3 DNA sequence: TGTGCCAGTACTCCTCCAGGGACTAGCTACAATGAGCAGTTCTTC. As protein: CASTPPGTSYNEQFF.

This chain links TRBV29-1 with TRBJ2-5, with D possibly matching TRBD1 (5 bases). The DNA end favors TRBJ2-7, so the J call may be wrong. Germline V gene sequence: CDR1 SQVTM, CDR2 ANQGSEA. The CDR3 is made up of 13 amino acids. The CDR3 is CSVEKGEDHEQYF. CDR3 DNA: TGCAGCGTTGAGAAAGGGGAAGACCACGAGCAGTACTTC.

This chain joins TRBV7-9 and TRBJ2-7, with 13 positions matching TRBD2. The CDR3 runs 17 residues. V dropped 5 bases and J dropped 2; count of bases not matched to a gene: 9. Germline CDR1 reads SEHNR; CDR2 reads FQNEAQ (reference sequence). This chain's CDR3 is CASSPERLAGGTYEQYF. The CDR3 region has the DNA TGTGCCAGCAGCCCAGAGCGACTAGCGGGAGGAACCTACGAGCAGTACTTC.

This chain uses TRBV19 with TRBJ2-7; 7 bases are a match to TRBD1. Germline CDR1 LNHDA, CDR2 SQIVND (reference sequence). V dropped 4 bases and J dropped 6; count of bases not matched to a gene: 15. The CDR3 sequence is 16 residues long. The CDR3 DNA reads TGTGCCAGTAGTACACTCGGACTTTCTCCAGGGGGCGAGCAGTACTTC. This translates into CASSTLGLSPGGEQYF.

The V call is TRBV12-5, the J call TRBJ1-2; maybe TRBD1 (5 bases). This CDR3 has 15 amino acids. V dropped 5 bases and J dropped 6 bases, with 19 bases sitting between them. Germline CDR1 LGHNT, CDR2 FRNRAP. CDR3 nucleotide sequence: TGTGCTAGTGGTGATTCCCAGGGTTTAAGGCATGGCTACACCTTC. Its translation is CASGDSQGLRHGYTF.

In its sample, this clone was seen a few times. V and J are TRBV28 and TRBJ1-1, with D tentatively TRBD1 (5 bases). V was pared by 2 bases and J by 5 bases, with 12 bases between. The CDR3 covers 14 residues. Looked up from germline, CDR1 is MDHEN and CDR2 is SYDVKM. The CDR3 sequence is CASSLTDSRTEAFF. For the CDR3, the DNA is TGTGCCAGCAGTTTAACAGACAGCCGTACTGAAGCTTTCTTT.